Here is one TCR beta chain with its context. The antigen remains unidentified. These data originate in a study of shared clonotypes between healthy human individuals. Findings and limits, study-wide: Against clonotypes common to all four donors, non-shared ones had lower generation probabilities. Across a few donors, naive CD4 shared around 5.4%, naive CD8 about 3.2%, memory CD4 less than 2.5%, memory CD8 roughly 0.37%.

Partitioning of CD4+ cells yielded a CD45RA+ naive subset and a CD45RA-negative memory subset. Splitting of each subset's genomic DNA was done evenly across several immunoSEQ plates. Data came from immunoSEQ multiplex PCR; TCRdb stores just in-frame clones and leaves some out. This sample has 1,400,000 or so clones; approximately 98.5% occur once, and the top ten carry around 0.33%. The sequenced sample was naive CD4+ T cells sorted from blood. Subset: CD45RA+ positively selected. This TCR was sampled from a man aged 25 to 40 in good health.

The CDR3 is CASSLGGSYGYTF. DNA of the CDR3: TGTGCCAGCAGCCTAGGTGGATCCTATGGCTACACCTTC. J is TRBJ1-2 and V is TRBV11-3; D gene unclear. CDR1 is SGHNT, CDR2 YENEEA, per germline. The germline V and J ends were trimmed by 5 bases and 4 bases, with 11 bases remaining between them. The CDR3 covers 13 residues.